The TCR beta chain under discussion was sequenced for a study of shared clonotypes between healthy human individuals. Study-level background: Donors consisted of two women and a few men between 18 and 49.

Sorted-subset replicate PCRs used around 0.2 ug DNA, about 30,000 T cell genomes. Here immunoSEQ multiplex PCR was the method, and the copy in TCRdb shows in-frame clones only, minus some. The sample records about 2.3 million clones, 85% to 95% being singletons. CDR3 length equals 16 residues. Germline V gives CDR1 LGHNA, CDR2 YNFKEQ. V lost 1 base and J lost 5; bases outside the gene matches: 6. Specimen: naive CD4+ T cells from PBMCs. Stated subset: CD45RA+ positively selected. The gene calls are TRBV4-2 and TRBJ2-2, with 8 bases aligning to TRBD2. The sequence came from a man aged 18 to 35 in good health. Some clones in this sample may be carry-over from other donors' samples. CDR3 sequence reads: CASSQAEGLGTGELFF. CDR3 sequence (DNA): TGTGCCAGCAGCCAAGCCGAGGGACTAGGAACCGGGGAGCTGTTTTTT.